This TCR beta chain was sequenced for a study of cytomegalovirus exposure and HLA in healthy donors. In the PCR, 60 Vbeta and 13 Jbeta primers were used. Profiling relied on immunoSEQ multiplex PCR, and the TCRdb table lists in-frame clones only, not all of them. The sample data list about 110,000 clones. With 6 bases removed from V and 8 bases from J, the gap between germline ends came to 19 bases. This CDR3 has 14 amino acids. The germline V gene encodes CDR1 MNHEY and CDR2 SMNVEV (reference sequence). Sequenced material: PBMCs. The V and J genes are TRBV27 and TRBJ1-2, with a possible D match to TRBD1 (5 bases). This sequence originates from a man between 45 and 60 years old in good health and CMV-seronegative. DNA of the CDR3: TGTGCCAGCAGCCTTTCCGGGGGGGTACGGGGCTACACCTTC. This gives the protein CASSLSGGVRGYTF.